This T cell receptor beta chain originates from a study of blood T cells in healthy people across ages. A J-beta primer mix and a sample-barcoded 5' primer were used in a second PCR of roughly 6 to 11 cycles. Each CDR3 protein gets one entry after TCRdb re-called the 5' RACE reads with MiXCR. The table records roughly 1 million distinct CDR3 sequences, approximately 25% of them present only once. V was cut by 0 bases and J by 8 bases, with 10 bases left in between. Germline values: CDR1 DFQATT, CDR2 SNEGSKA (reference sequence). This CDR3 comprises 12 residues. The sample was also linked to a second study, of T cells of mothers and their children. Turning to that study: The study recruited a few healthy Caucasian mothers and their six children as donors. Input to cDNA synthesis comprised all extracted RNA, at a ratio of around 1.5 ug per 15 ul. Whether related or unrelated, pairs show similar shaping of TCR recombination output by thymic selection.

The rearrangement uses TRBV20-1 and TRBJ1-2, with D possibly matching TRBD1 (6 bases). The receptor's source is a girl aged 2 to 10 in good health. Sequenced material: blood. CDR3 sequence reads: CSAREQGVGYTF. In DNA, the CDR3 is TGCAGTGCTAGAGAACAGGGAGTAGGCTACACCTTC.